Given below is one T cell receptor (beta chain) in context. A sample-barcoded 5' primer and a J-beta primer mix were used in a second PCR of roughly 6 to 11 cycles. Every cDNA molecule carried a tag from a template-switch adaptor bearing 12 random nucleotides. One entry per CDR3 protein, called by TCRdb with MiXCR from the 5' RACE reads. The sample shows approximately 770,000 distinct CDR3 sequences, nearly 60% of them seen only once. Germline CDR1 and CDR2: SGHRS and YFSETQ. The CDR3 sequence is 13 residues long. This sample is drawn from a study of blood T cells in healthy people across ages. At least 6 million PBMCs were isolated per sample.

Sequenced material: blood. The rearrangement uses TRBV5-1 and TRBJ2-5; no reliable D call. The DNA end favors TRBJ2-7, so the J call may be wrong. The TCR was taken from a man aged 25-45 years in good health. The chain's CDR3 is CASSFETGVEQYF. The DNA for the CDR3 is TGCGCCAGCAGCTTTGAGACCGGCGTCGAGCAGTACTTC.